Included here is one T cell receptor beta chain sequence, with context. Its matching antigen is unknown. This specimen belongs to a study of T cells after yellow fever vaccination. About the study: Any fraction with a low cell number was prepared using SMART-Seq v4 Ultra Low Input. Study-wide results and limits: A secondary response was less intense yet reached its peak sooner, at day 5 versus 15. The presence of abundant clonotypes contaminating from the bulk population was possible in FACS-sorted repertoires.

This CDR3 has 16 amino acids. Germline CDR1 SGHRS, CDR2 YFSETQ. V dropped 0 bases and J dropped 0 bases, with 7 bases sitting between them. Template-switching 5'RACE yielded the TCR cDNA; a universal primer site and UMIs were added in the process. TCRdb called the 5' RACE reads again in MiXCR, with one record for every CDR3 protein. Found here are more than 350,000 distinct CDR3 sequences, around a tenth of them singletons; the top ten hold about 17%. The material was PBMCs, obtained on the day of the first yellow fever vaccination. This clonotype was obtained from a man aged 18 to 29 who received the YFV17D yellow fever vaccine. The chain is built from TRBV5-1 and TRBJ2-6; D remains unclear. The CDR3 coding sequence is TGCGCCAGCAGCTTGGGGACGGTCTCTGGGGCCAACGTCCTGACTTTC. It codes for CASSLGTVSGANVLTF.